The clone carrying this T cell receptor (beta chain) was seen at least ten times. This sample was taken from a study of T cells in Graves' hyperthyroidism and ophthalmopathy. RNA transcripts were the template for amplifying TCR beta CDR3 regions. During a first-round RT-PCR of the TCR CDR3, the HTBI primer set was used. Using its own MiXCR run on the multiplex PCR reads, TCRdb lists one record per CDR3 protein. The sample consists of a few hundred thousand distinct CDR3 sequences, roughly 14% of them appearing once. Germline values: CDR1 KGHDR, CDR2 SFDVKD. Deletions cut 8 bases from V and 2 bases from J, with 6 bases between. This CDR3 is 13 amino acids long.

The receptor was isolated from a woman aged 25 to 39 with Graves' hyperthyroidism that later progressed to Graves' ophthalmopathy. The chain carries TRBV24-1 and TRBJ2-6; D is unresolved. The sequenced material came from blood. CDR3 nucleotide sequence: TGTGCCACCAAAACTCCTGGGGCCAACGTCCTGACTTTC. It specifies CATKTPGANVLTF.